The following is a T cell receptor beta chain sequence with its context. Its antigen has not been determined. Per-base quality was not reported, and no clone a single base away is much larger than it. Collaborating institutions collected whole blood in K2EDTA tubes following their own protocols. Collaborator samples were shipped for TCRbeta analysis as frozen whole blood, isolated PBMCs, or DNA extracted from either sample type. The data derive from a study of blood T cell repertoires in COVID-19 (dated by TCRdb to the early 2020s). About the full investigation: The collaborator samples originated in the United States, Italy and Spain and spanned the acute and convalescent phases of COVID-19. The prospective study material was composed of cDNA or gDNA derived from T cells, B-cell-depleted T cells, or PBMCs. Deeply sampled blood TCRbeta repertoires from subjects exposed to, actively infected with, or recovered from COVID-19 were included in the dataset. The repertoires were released in a freely available public database intended as a resource for research on the immune response to SARS-CoV-2. Samples came from the ongoing ImmuneRACE study (first 160 participants) plus 1,254 subjects from 6 global collaborators. The sample metadata nearly always contained a de-identified subject ID, COVID-19 status, age in years and sex. Where HLA class I and class II types were available, the types were taken from metadata supplied by the sample provider, not from assay-based typing. What the authors observed across the whole study: Clinical and demographic metadata were provided uncurated, with the amount varying by source and participant.

The germline V gene specifies MDHEN as CDR1 and SYDVKM as CDR2. V and J are trimmed by 6 bases and 0 bases, and the gene matches miss 5 bases of the junction. The CDR3 runs 15 amino acids, cysteine and phenylalanine included. Only the CDR3 part of the read is kept: 45 bases, read in frame from the first base. The immunoSEQ Assay, a bias-controlled multiplex PCR, was used to amplify TCRbeta CDR3 regions from genomic DNA. In the authors' own workflow: Within the assay, amplification of reference gene primers was used to estimate how many nucleated cells each sample contained. To quantify the absolute abundance of each unique TCRbeta CDR3 rearrangement, sequence reads were collapsed and filtered. For each sample, productive Simpson clonality was calculated as the square root of Simpson's diversity index over productive rearrangements. TCRdb retrieved this table from immuneACCESS and kept in-frame rearrangements only. Not all clones are present; in checked studies, unresolved V genes account for under half, and no reason is known for the remainder. The V and J calls and the clone size are those of that table, but D and trimming were determined from the DNA. This sample holds some 43,000 clones; approximately 86% were observed only once. In total, the top ten clones hold over 15% of the sample.

The chain joins TRBV28 to TRBJ1-5; 7 bases in the junction line up with TRBD1. The sample comprised peripheral blood. The receptor was isolated from a man in his sixties with active COVID-19. The DNA sequence follows: TGTGCCAGCAGGCCGGGACAGTATAGCAATCAGCCCCAGCATTTT. It encodes CASRPGQYSNQPQHF.